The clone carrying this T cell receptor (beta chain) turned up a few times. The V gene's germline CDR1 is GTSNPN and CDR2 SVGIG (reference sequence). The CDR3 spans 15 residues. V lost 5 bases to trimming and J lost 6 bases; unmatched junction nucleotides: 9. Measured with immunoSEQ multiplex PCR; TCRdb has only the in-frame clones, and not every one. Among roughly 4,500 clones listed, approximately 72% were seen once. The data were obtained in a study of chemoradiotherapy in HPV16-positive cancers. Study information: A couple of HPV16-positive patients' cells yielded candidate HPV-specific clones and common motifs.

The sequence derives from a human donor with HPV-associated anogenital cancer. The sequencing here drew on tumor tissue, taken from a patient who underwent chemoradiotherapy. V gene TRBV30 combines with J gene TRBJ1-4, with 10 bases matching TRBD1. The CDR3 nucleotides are TGTGCCTGGCGTCCCGGGACAGGGGATTATGAAAAACTGTTTTTT. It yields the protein CAWRPGTGDYEKLFF.